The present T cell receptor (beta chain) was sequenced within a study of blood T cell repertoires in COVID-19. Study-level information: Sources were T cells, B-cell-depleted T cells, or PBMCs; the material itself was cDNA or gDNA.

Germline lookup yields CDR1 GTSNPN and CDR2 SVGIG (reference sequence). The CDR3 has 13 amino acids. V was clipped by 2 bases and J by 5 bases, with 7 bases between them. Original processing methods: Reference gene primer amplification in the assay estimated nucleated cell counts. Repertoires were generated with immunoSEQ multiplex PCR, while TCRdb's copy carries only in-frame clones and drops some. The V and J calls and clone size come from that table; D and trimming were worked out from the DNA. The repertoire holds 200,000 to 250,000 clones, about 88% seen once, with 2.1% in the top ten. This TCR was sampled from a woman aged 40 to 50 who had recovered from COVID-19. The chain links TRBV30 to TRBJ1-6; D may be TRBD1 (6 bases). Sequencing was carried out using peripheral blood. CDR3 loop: CAWSPGDNSPLHF. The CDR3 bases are TGTGCCTGGAGTCCAGGGGATAATTCACCCCTCCACTTT.